This TCR beta chain was sequenced during a study of technical replicates of blood from a handful of donors. J lost 4 bases, V lost 5 bases, and 5 bases had no gene match. The length of the CDR3 is 14 residues. The germline CDR1 and CDR2 sequences are MDHEN and SYDVKM. Profiling relied on immunoSEQ multiplex PCR, and the TCRdb table lists in-frame clones only, not all of them. The sample includes approximately 92,000 clones, nearly 97% of them seen just once. The origin of this receptor is a human donor in good health. Specimen: T cells isolated from PBMCs. This chain joins TRBV28 and TRBJ1-3; 7 nucleotides line up with TRBD1. The CDR3 bases are TGTGCCAGCAGTGCCCGGGACAGAGGAAACACCATATATTTT. Translated: CASSARDRGNTIYF.